A selection of T cell receptor beta chains follows, all from one sample in a study of blood T cell repertoires in COVID-19. Profiling relied on immunoSEQ multiplex PCR, and the TCRdb table lists in-frame clones only, not all of them. This table has fewer than 85,000 clones, around 67% appearing once. Sequencing was performed on peripheral blood. Receptors originate from a man aged 60 to 75 with acute or convalescent COVID-19. The CDR3 runs from the conserved cysteine through the conserved F or W. D genes are given only for firm matches. Only some rows state a clone size, as once, few, many or a class for expanded clones.

size | D | J | V | CDR3 | DNA
few | NA | TRBJ2-7 | TRBV3-1/TRBV3-2 | CASSQGGGNHEQYF | TGTGCCAGCAGCCAAGGAGGGGGAAACCACGAGCAGTACTTC
few | NA | TRBJ2-2 | TRBV9 | CASSVEERATGELFF | TGTGCCAGCAGCGTAGAGGAGAGGGCCACCGGGGAGCTGTTTTTT
once | NA | TRBJ2-5 | TRBV6-6 | CASLGLLQETQYF | TGTGCCAGCCTGGGACTTTTACAAGAGACCCAGTACTTC
NA | NA | TRBJ1-4 | TRBV19 | CASSIQGAGAKLFF | TGTGCCAGTAGTATCCAGGGCGCAGGGGCAAAACTGTTTTTT
many | TRBD2 | TRBJ2-1 | TRBV15 | CATSRDGTTYNEQFF | TGTGCCACCAGCAGAGACGGGACTACCTACAATGAGCAGTTCTTC
NA | NA | TRBJ2-3 | TRBV24-1 | CATSDPFPSVAQYF | TGTGCCACCAGTGATCCCTTTCCTTCCGTAGCGCAGTATTTT
NA | TRBD2 | TRBJ2-3 | TRBV28 | CASSSSRSSGRATDTQYF | TGTGCCAGCAGTTCCTCCCGGTCTAGCGGGAGGGCAACAGATACGCAGTATTTT
NA | NA | TRBJ1-1 | TRBV7-3 | CASSLRGQENTEAFF | TGTGCCAGCAGCTTAAGAGGGCAGGAGAACACTGAAGCTTTCTTT
few | TRBD1 | TRBJ1-1 | TRBV7-8 | CASSPRRDRGNTEAFF | TGTGCCAGCAGCCCCCGGCGGGACAGGGGGAACACTGAAGCTTTCTTT
NA | TRBD1 | TRBJ2-5 | TRBV5-1 | CASSMGTGNKETQYF | TGCGCCAGCAGCATGGGGACAGGCAATAAAGAGACCCAGTACTTC
NA | NA | TRBJ2-1 | TRBV6-5 | CASSSAPSSYNEQFF | TGTGCCAGCAGTTCCGCCCCGAGCTCCTACAATGAGCAGTTCTTC
NA | NA | TRBJ2-5 | TRBV5-1 | CASSSGRETQYF | TGCGCCAGCAGCTCAGGCAGGGAGACCCAGTACTTC
NA | NA | TRBJ2-7 | TRBV29-1 | CSVRRATVYEQYF | TGCAGTGTGCGGAGGGCTACAGTTTACGAGCAGTACTTC
NA | TRBD1 | TRBJ1-5 | TRBV6-6 | CASSGQGRNQPQHF | TGTGCCAGCAGTGGACAGGGTCGCAATCAGCCCCAGCATTTT
NA | TRBD2 | TRBJ2-3 | TRBV5-1 | CASSFGGTSGGSDTQYF | TGCGCCAGCAGCTTTGGAGGGACTAGCGGGGGGTCGGATACGCAGTATTTT
NA | TRBD2 | TRBJ2-1 | TRBV27 | CASRLTLRDTGTSGGNEQFF | TGTGCCAGCAGATTAACCCTGCGGGACACAGGGACTAGTGGCGGCAATGAGCAGTTCTTC
NA | TRBD2 | TRBJ2-1 | TRBV7-3 | CASSASLAGGSNEQFF | TGTGCCAGCAGCGCCTCACTAGCGGGAGGTTCTAATGAGCAGTTCTTC
NA | TRBD1 | TRBJ1-1 | TRBV5-1 | CASSRLLLGTGLTEAFF | TGCGCCAGCAGCCGGCTTTTGTTAGGGACAGGGCTCACTGAAGCTTTCTTT
NA | NA | TRBJ1-1 | TRBV30 | CAWSFLRTDSTEAFF | TGTGCCTGGAGTTTCCTCAGGACAGATAGCACTGAAGCTTTCTTT
few | TRBD1 | TRBJ1-2 | TRBV5-1 | CASSSTRGRGGYTF | TGCGCCAGCAGCTCAACCAGGGGGCGCGGTGGCTACACCTTC
NA | NA | TRBJ1-2 | TRBV10-3 | CAISVVNYGYTF | TGTGCCATCAGTGTAGTAAACTATGGCTACACCTTC
NA | NA | TRBJ1-2 | TRBV14 | CASSLSATCGF | TGTGCCAGCAGCCTAAGCGCCACCTGCGGATTC
NA | TRBD1 | TRBJ2-3 | TRBV2 | CASSEGARDTQYF | TGTGCCAGCAGCGAGGGGGCACGGGATACGCAGTATTTT
few | TRBD1 | TRBJ2-5 | TRBV28 | CASSPTGTGGMETQYF | TGTGCCAGCAGCCCCACCGGGACAGGGGGAATGGAGACCCAGTACTTC
NA | NA | TRBJ2-2 | TRBV30 | CAWRTRDSYTGELFF | TGTGCCTGGCGTACCCGGGACTCCTACACCGGGGAGCTGTTTTTT
NA | TRBD1 | TRBJ1-1 | TRBV5-4 | CASSRDRANTEAFF | TGTGCCAGCTCCCGGGACAGGGCGAACACTGAAGCTTTCTTT
NA | NA | TRBJ2-2 | TRBV2 | CASSERTAWTGGELFF | TGTGCCAGCAGTGAAAGGACTGCCTGGACGGGCGGGGAGCTGTTTTTT
few | NA | TRBJ2-5 | TRBV6-1 | CASSERAGQETQYF | TGTGCCAGCAGTGAAAGGGCGGGACAAGAGACCCAGTACTTC
NA | TRBD1 | TRBJ2-4 | TRBV11-3 | CASIFGTVKNIQYF | TGTGCCAGCATATTCGGGACAGTCAAAAACATTCAGTACTTC
NA | NA | TRBJ2-3 | TRBV19 | CASSAPPGLQVDTQYF | TGTGCCAGTAGCGCACCGCCGGGACTGCAAGTAGATACGCAGTATTTT
once | TRBD1 | TRBJ2-7 | TRBV27 | CASRLPGTGYEQYF | TGTGCCAGCAGACTCCCCGGGACAGGGTACGAGCAGTACTTC
NA | TRBD1 | TRBJ2-3 | TRBV6-5 | CASSPWTGGTDTQYF | TGTGCCAGCAGTCCCTGGACAGGGGGCACAGATACGCAGTATTTT
NA | NA | TRBJ1-1 | TRBV7-8 | CASSREVGNTEAFF | TGTGCCAGCAGCCGCGAGGTAGGGAACACTGAAGCTTTCTTT
NA | TRBD1 | TRBJ2-5 | TRBV20-1 | CSASLGQGETQYF | TGCAGTGCTAGTCTCGGACAGGGGGAGACCCAGTACTTC
NA | NA | TRBJ1-6 | TRBV6-6 | CASSPSSDSPLHF | TGTGCCAGCAGTCCCTCTTCGGATTCACCCCTCCACTTT